This T cell receptor (beta chain) was sequenced in a study of control samples from healthy donors and cancer patients. Generated by immunoSEQ multiplex PCR, the TCRdb table keeps only in-frame clones and is missing some. This sample yields over 200,000 clones, of which around 80% are seen a single time; about 14% belongs to the top ten. This clone was observed a handful of times. Germline-derived CDR1 and CDR2 are LGHNA and YNFKEQ. CDR3 length equals 15 residues. The V and J ends lost 0 bases and 4 bases respectively, with 7 bases between them. The clonotype originates from a woman aged 60-75 years with lung cancer. This chain joins TRBV4-2 and TRBJ1-6; unclear D gene. Sequenced: PBMCs. The CDR3 nucleotides read TGTGCCAGCAGCCAAGACGCAGGTTATAATTCACCCCTCCACTTT. Residues: CASSQDAGYNSPLHF.